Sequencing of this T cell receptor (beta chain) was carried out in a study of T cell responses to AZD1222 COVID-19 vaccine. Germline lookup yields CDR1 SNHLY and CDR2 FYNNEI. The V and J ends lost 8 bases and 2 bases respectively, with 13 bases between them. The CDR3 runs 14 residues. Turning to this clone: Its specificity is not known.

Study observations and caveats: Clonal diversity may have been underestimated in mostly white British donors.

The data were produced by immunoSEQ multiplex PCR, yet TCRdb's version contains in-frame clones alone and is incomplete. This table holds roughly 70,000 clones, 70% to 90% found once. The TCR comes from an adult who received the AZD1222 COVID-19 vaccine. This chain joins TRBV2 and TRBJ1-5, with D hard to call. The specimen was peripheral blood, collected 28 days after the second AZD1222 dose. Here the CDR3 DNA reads TGTGCCAGCCGGAGTAATGGGGGCAATCAGCCCCAGCATTTT. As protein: CASRSNGGNQPQHF.